The TCR beta chain described here comes from a study of T cell repertoires in cytomegalovirus infection. Background on the study: TCR beta signatures that were public indicated CMV infection and matching HLA type.

TCRdb re-analysed the reads in MiXCR, keeping a single row per CDR3 protein. The sample yields around 280,000 distinct CDR3 sequences, approximately 8.9% seen once. Only a few counts were recorded for this clonotype. Its antigen is still unknown. Whole-study findings and limits: The ex vivo response was dominated by HLA-C-restricted CMV-specific TCR beta clonotypes. Of the TCR beta families, the public ones yielded a cumulative frequency that identified carriers of CMV plus the relevant HLA.

Germline assignment: CDR1 SNHLY and CDR2 FYNNEI. Trimming removed 7 bases from V and 7 bases from J, with 11 bases in between. The CDR3 spans 12 residues. The chain joins TRBV2 to TRBJ2-1; D is unclear. This clonotype originated in a human donor in good health (CMV status not recorded). Some clones in this sample may be carry-over from other donors' samples. The sample comprised PBMCs. CDR3 sequence: CASTRRVNEQFF. CDR3 nucleotides: TGTGCCAGCACCCGAAGGGTAAATGAGCAGTTCTTC. Full variable domain (rest looked up from reference TRBV2 and TRBJ2-1): EPEVTQTPSHQVTQMGQEVILRCVPISNHLYFYWYRQILGQKVEFLVSFYNNEISEKSEIFDDQFSVERPDGSNFTLKIRSTKLEDSAMYFCASTRRVNEQFFGPGTRLTVL.